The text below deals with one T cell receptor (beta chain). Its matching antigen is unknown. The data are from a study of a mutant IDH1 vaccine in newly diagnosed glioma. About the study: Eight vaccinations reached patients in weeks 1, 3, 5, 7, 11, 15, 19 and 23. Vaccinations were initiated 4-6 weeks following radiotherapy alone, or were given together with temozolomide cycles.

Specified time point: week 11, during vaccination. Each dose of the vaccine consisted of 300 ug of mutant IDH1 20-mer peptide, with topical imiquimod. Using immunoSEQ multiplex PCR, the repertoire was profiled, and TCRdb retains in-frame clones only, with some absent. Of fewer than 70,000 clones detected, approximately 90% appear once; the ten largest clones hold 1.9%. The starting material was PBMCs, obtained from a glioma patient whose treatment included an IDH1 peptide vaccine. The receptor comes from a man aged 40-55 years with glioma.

For the CDR3, the DNA is TGTGCCAGCTCACTCTTTCCGGACACTTCCTCCTACAATGAGCAGTTCTTC. As protein: CASSLFPDTSSYNEQFF. This sequence joins TRBV18 and TRBJ2-1; D may be TRBD1 (5 bases). V lost 4 bases and J lost 0, with 16 bases in between. Germline CDR1 is KGHSH and CDR2 is LQKENI. The CDR3 runs to 17 residues.